This T cell receptor beta chain derives from a study of T cell repertoires in cytomegalovirus infection. The overall study: CMV infection plus the matching HLA type was flagged by public TCR beta signatures.

This clonotype was seen a handful of times. Antigen: not known. The CDR3 covers 16 residues. Trimming took 2 bases from V and 0 from J, leaving 11 bases between them. Germline V lookup: CDR1 MNHEY, CDR2 SMNVEV (reference sequence). Each CDR3 protein gets one entry after TCRdb re-called the reads with MiXCR. The table records some 940,000 distinct CDR3 sequences, about a third of them present only once. This sequence joins TRBV27 and TRBJ1-5, with TRBD1 as a possible D gene (6 bases). Here the sequenced sample was cultured CD8+ T cells from PBMCs, taken from culture after CMV antigen stimulation. This TCR was sampled from a human donor in good health (CMV status not recorded). Some clones in this sample may be carry-over from other donors' samples. The CDR3 nucleotides read TGTGCCAGCAGTTTAGGGACACCTCTTAGCAATCAGCCCCAGCATTTT. Residues: CASSLGTPLSNQPQHF.